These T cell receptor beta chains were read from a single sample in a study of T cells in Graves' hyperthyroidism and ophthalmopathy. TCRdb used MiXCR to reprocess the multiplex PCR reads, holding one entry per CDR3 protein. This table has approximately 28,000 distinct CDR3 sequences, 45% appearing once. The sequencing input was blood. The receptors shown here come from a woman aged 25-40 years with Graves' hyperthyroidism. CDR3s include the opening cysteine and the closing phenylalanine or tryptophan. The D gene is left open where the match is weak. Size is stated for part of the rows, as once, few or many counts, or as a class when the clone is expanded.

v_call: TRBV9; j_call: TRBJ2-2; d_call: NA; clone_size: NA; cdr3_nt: TGTGCCGGCAGCGATAACCATAGACAGGATCTTAACACCGGGGAGCTGTTTTTT; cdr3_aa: CAGSDNHRQDLNTGELFF
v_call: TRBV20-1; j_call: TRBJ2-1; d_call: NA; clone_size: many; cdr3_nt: TGCAGCCTCCCCGCGGGAGAAGGGGGTGGGAATGAGCAGTTCTTC; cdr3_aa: CSLPAGEGGGNEQFF
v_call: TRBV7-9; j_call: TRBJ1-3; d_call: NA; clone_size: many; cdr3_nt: TGTGCCAGCAGCTTAATGGCGAGCTCTGGAAACACCATATATTTT; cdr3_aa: CASSLMASSGNTIYF
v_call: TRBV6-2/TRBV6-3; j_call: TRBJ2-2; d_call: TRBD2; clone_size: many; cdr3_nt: TGTGCCAGCAGATTTAGCGGGAAAGCCGGGGAGCTGTTTTTT; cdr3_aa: CASRFSGKAGELFF
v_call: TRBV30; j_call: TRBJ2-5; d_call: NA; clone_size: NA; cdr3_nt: TGTGCCTGCACGCTTGGTGTCCAGGAGACCCAGTACTTC; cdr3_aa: CACTLGVQETQYF
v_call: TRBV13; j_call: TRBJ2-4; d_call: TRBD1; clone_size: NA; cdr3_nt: TGTGCCAGCAGCCCCCGACAGGGAAACATTCAGTACTTC; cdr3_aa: CASSPRQGNIQYF
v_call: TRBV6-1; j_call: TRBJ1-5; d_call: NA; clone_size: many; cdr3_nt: TGTGCCAGCAGTGATGGGACTGGGAAGGTGCCCCAGCATTTT; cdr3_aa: CASSDGTGKVPQHF
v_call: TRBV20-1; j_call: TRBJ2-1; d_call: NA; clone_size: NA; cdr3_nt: TGCAGTGCTAGTAAAAGGGATGAGCAGTTCTTC; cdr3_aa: CSASKRDEQFF
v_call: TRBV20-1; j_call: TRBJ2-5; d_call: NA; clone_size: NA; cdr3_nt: TGCAGAGCAACCACATCCGGGACCCAAGAGACCCAGTACTTC; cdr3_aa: CRATTSGTQETQYF
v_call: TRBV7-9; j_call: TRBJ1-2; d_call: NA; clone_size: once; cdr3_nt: TGTGCCAGCAGCCCGCTCGGATGGGGCTACACCTTC; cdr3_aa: CASSPLGWGYTF
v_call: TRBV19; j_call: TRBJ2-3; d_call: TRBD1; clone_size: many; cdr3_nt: TGTGCCAGTACTGGACAGGGGCCCGTCACAGATACGCAGTATTTT; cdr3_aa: CASTGQGPVTDTQYF
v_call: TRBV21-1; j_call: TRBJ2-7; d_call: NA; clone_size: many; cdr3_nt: TGTGCCAGCAGCACTCGACAGGGAGACCGCGAGCAGTACTTC; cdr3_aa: CASSTRQGDREQYF
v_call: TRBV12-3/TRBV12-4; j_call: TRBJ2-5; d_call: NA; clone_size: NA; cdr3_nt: TGTGCCAGCAGTTTGATACGAGAGACCCAGTACTTC; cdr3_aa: CASSLIRETQYF
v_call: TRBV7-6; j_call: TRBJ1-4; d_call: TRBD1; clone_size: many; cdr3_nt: TGTGCCAGCAGCTTAGCACGGGCAGGGGGCGTAGGAGCTAATGAAAAACTGTTTTTT; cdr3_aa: CASSLARAGGVGANEKLFF
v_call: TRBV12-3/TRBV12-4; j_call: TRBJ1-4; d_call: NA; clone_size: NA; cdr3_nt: TGTGCCAGCAGTTTAGCCCAGAGAGAAAAACTGTTTTTT; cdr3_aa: CASSLAQREKLFF
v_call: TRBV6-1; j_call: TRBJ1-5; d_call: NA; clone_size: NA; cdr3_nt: TGTGCCAGCAGTGGTCAGGTGGGCATTCAGCCCCAACATTTT; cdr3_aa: CASSGQVGIQPQHF
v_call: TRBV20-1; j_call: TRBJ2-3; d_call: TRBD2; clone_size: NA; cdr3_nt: TGCAGTGCTAGGGTGGGTAGCGGGATGCAAGATACGCAGTATTTT; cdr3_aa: CSARVGSGMQDTQYF
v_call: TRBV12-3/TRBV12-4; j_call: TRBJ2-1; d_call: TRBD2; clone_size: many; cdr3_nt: TGTGCCAGCAGTCAGTCGACTAGCGGGAAGCATGAGCAGTTCTTC; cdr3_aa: CASSQSTSGKHEQFF
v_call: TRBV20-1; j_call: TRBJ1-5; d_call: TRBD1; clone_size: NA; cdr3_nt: TGCAGTGCCACCTATCAGGGGGGCCAATATCAGCCCCAGCATTTT; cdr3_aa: CSATYQGGQYQPQHF